This TCR beta chain derives from a study of blood T cell repertoires in COVID-19. Whole-study context: Sample material is recorded as cDNA or gDNA derived from T cells, B-cell-depleted T cells, or PBMCs.

As processed by the authors: Amplification of reference gene primers was used by the study to estimate nucleated cell counts. Assay: immunoSEQ multiplex PCR; the TCRdb copy retains only in-frame clones and omits some. That table is the source of V, J and clone size, and D and trimming were worked out from the DNA. Seen here are fewer than 15,000 clones, around 92% observed once, and the top ten hold 7.5% to 8.5%. This CDR3 has 16 residues. Germline V gene sequence: CDR1 SGHVS, CDR2 FNYEAQ. V was clipped by 2 bases and J by 2 bases, with 15 bases between them. Sequencing was done on a sample of peripheral blood. This clonotype was sampled from a human donor with active COVID-19. The donor label of this sample is uncertain. J is TRBJ1-2 and V is TRBV7-6, with D hard to call. Here the CDR3 reads CASSLSNRRENYGYTF. Here the CDR3 DNA reads TGTGCCAGCAGCTTATCCAACAGAAGAGAGAACTATGGCTACACCTTC.